This TCR beta chain appears in the sequencing data of a study of T cells after yellow fever vaccination. J lost 4 bases, V lost 5 bases, and 4 bases had no gene match. The germline V gene has CDR1 SGHTA and CDR2 FQGNSA. This CDR3 has 14 amino acids. Researchers made TCR cDNA using 5'RACE template switching, and this step added a universal primer site and UMIs. MiXCR was run by TCRdb on the 5' RACE reads, yielding one entry per CDR3 protein. The sample has around 300,000 distinct CDR3 sequences, roughly 13% seen once. This clonotype was counted between two and nine times. The sample consisted of CD4+ T cells sorted from PBMCs, taken 45 days after the yellow fever booster vaccination. This receptor was obtained from a man aged 25-45 years who received the YFV17D yellow fever vaccine. This sequence joins TRBV7-2 and TRBJ2-1, with 8 bases lining up with TRBD2. The CDR3 sequence: CASSLPGGYNEQFF. CDR3 DNA sequence: TGTGCCAGCAGCCTACCGGGAGGGTACAATGAGCAGTTCTTC.